This TCR beta chain was found in a study of beta chain features in type 1 diabetes. Points from the study as a whole: There was a moderate but significant shortening of TCRB CDR3s in all four CD4+ subsets of Type 1 diabetes patients. The naive, central memory and Treg TCRB repertoires of patients appeared to be more similar to one another than those of healthy donors. Reads derived from cDNA could over-represent cells showing high TCR expression.

The length of the CDR3 is 12 residues. V was clipped by 3 bases and J by 4 bases, with 9 bases between them. The germline CDR1 and CDR2 sequences are GTSNPN and SVGIG (reference sequence). Sorting of CD4+ naive, central memory, regulatory and stem cell-like memory cells was performed via CD45RO/CCR7/CD25/CD127/CD95/CD27. The authors reverse transcribed all of the isolated RNA, so sequencing captured expressed TCRB transcripts. Libraries were prepared by immunoSEQ multiplex PCR; TCRdb keeps only in-frame clonotypes and omits some of them. In the table there are roughly 240,000 clones, around 65% of which are singletons. This clone was detected only a few times. No antigen is known for it.

The receptor's source is a man under 40 in good health. The sequenced sample was naive CD4+ T cells from blood. The gene calls are TRBV30 and TRBJ2-5; possibly TRBD1 for D (6 bases). The CDR3 is CAWSQGGETQYF. CDR3 DNA: TGTGCCTGGAGCCAAGGGGGAGAGACCCAGTACTTC.